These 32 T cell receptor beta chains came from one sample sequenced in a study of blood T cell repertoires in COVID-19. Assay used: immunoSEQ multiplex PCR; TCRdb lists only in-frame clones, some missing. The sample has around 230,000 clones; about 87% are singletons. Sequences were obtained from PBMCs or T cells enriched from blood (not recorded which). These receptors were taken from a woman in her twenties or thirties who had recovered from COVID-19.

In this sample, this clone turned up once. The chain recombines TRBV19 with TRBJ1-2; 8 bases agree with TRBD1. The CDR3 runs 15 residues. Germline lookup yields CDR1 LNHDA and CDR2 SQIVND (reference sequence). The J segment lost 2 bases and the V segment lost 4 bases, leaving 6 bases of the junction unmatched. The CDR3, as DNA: TGTGCCAGTAGTAAAGCCCGGACAGGGAACTATGGCTACACCTTC. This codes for CASSKARTGNYGYTF.

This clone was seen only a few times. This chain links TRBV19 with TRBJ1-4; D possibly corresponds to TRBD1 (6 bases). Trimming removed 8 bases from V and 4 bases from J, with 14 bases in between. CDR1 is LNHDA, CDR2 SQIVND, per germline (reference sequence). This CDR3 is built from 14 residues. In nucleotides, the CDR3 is TGTGCCAGTTCGACCGGGACAAGTAATGAAAAACTGTTTTTT. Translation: CASSTGTSNEKLFF.

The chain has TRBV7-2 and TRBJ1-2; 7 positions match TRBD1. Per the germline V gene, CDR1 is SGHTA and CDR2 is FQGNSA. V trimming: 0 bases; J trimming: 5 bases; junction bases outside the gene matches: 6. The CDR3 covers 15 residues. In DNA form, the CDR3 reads TGTGCCAGCAGCTTAGCGGGCAACAGGGGATATGGCTACACCTTC. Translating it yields CASSLAGNRGYGYTF.

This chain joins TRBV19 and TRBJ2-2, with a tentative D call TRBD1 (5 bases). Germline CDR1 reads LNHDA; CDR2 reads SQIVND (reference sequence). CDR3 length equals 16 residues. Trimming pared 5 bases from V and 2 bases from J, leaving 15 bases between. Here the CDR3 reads CASSPSQGANTGELFF. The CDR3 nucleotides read TGTGCCAGTAGTCCCTCGCAGGGTGCTAACACCGGGGAGCTGTTTTTT.

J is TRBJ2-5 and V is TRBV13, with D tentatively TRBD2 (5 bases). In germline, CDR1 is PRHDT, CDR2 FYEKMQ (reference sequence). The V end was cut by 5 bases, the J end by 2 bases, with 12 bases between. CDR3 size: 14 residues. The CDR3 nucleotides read TGTGCCAGCAGCCGGATCGGGAATCAAGAGACCCAGTACTTC. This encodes CASSRIGNQETQYF.

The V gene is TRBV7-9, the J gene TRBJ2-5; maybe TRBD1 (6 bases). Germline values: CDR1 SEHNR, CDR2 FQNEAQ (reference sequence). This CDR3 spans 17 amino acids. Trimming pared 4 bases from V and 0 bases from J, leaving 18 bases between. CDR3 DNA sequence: TGTGCCAGCAGCTCTTACCGGGACACCAGATACCAAGAGACCCAGTACTTC. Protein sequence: CASSSYRDTRYQETQYF. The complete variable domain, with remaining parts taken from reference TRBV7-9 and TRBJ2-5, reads DTGVSQNPRHKITKRGQNVTFRCDPISEHNRLYWYRQTLGQGPEFLTYFQNEAQLEKSRLLSDRFSAERPKGSFSTLEIQRTEQGDSAMYLCASSSYRDTRYQETQYFGPGTRLLVL.

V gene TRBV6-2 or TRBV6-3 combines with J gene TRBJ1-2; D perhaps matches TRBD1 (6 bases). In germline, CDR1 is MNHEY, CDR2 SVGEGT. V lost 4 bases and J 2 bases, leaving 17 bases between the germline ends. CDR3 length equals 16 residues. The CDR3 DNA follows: TGTGCCAGCAGTTTTCATGAGACAGGAGTAAACTATGGCTACACCTTC. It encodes CASSFHETGVNYGYTF.

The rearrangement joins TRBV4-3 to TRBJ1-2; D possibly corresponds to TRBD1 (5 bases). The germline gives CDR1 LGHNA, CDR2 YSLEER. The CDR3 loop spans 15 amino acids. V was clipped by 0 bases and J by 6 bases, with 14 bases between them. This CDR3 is CASSQDFGRGDGYTF. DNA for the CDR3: TGCGCCAGCAGCCAAGATTTCGGGCGGGGGGATGGCTACACCTTC.

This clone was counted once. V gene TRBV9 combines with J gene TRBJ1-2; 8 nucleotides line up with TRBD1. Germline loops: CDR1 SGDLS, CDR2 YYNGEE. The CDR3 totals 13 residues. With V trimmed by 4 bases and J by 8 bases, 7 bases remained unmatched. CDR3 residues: CASSPTGGEGYTF. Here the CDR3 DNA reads TGTGCCAGCAGCCCCACAGGGGGAGAGGGCTACACCTTC.

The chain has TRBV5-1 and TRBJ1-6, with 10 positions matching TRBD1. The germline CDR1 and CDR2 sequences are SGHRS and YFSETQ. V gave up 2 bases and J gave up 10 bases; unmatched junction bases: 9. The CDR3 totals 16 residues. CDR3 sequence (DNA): TGCGCCAGCAGCTTTTTGGAGACAGGGGGCGCCTCACCCCTCCACTTT. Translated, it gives CASSFLETGGASPLHF.

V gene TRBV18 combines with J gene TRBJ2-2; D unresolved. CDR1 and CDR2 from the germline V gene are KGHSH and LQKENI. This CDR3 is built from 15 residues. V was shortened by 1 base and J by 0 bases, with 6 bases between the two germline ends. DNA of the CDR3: TGTGCCAGCTCACCACGGCAGTCGAACACCGGGGAGCTGTTTTTT. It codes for CASSPRQSNTGELFF.

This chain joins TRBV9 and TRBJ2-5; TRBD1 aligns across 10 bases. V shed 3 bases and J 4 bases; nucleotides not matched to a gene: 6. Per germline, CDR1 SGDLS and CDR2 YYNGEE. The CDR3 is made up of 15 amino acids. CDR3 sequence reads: CASSAGQGIPETQYF. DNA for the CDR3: TGTGCCAGCAGCGCGGGACAGGGGATCCCAGAGACCCAGTACTTC.

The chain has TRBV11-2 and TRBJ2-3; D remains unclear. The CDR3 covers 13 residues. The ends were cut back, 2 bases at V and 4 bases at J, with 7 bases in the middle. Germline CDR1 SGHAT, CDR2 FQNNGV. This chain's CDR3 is CASSLSPPDTQYF. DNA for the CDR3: TGTGCCAGCAGCTTATCCCCTCCAGATACGCAGTATTTT.

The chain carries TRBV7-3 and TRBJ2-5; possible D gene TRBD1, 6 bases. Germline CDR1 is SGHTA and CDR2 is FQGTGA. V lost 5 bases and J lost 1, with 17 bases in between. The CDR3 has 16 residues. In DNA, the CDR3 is TGTGCCAGCAGCGAGGGGCCCAGGGGCGGCCAAGAGACCCAGTACTTC. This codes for CASSEGPRGGQETQYF. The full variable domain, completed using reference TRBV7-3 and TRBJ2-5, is GAGVSQTPSNKVTEKGKYVELRCDPISGHTALYWYRQSLGQGPEFLIYFQGTGAADDSGLPNDRFFAVRPEGSVSTLKIQRTERGDSAVYLCASSEGPRGGQETQYFGPGTRLLVL.

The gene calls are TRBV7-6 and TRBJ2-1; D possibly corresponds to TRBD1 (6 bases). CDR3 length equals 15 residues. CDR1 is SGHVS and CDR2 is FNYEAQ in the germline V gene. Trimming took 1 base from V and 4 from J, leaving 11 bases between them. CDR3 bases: TGTGCCAGCAGCTTAGTCCCAGGGGAGTACAATGAGCAGTTCTTC. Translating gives CASSLVPGEYNEQFF.

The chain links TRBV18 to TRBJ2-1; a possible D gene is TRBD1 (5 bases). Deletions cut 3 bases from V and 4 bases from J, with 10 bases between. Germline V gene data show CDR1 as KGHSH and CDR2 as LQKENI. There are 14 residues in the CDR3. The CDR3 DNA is TGTGCCAGCTCACCGTCACAGGAGTACAATGAGCAGTTCTTC. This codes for CASSPSQEYNEQFF.

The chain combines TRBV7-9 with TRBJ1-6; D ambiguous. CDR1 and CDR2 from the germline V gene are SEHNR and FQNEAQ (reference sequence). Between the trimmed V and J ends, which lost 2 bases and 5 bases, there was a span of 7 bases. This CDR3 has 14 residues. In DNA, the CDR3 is TGTGCCAGCAGCTTACGGGATAATAATTCACCCCTCCACTTT. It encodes CASSLRDNNSPLHF.

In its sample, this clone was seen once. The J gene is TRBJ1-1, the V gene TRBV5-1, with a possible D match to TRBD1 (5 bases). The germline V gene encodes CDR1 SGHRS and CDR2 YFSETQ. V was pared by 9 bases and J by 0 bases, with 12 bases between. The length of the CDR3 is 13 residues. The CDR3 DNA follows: TGCGCCACCATGACAGATCTGAACACTGAAGCTTTCTTT. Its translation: CATMTDLNTEAFF.

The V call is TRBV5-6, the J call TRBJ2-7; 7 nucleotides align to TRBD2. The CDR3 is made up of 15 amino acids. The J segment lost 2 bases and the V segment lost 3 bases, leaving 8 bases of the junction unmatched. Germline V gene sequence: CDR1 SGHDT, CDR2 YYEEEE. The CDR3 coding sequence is TGTGCCAGCAGCTCAGTGGGCGGGGGAGCCTACGAGCAGTACTTC. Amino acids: CASSSVGGGAYEQYF.

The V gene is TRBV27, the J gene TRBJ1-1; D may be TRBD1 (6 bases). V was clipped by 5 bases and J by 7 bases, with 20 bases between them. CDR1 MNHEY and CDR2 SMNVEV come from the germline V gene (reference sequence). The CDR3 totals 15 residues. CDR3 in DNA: TGTGCCAGCAGTCCCCAGCGCGGGGGGCTGGGTGAAGCTTTCTTT. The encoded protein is CASSPQRGGLGEAFF.

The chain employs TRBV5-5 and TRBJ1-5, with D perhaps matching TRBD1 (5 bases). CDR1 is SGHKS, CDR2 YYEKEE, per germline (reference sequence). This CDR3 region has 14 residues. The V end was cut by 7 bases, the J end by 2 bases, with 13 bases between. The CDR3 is CASAIQGGNQPQHF. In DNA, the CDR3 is TGTGCCAGCGCGATCCAGGGTGGCAATCAGCCCCAGCATTTT.

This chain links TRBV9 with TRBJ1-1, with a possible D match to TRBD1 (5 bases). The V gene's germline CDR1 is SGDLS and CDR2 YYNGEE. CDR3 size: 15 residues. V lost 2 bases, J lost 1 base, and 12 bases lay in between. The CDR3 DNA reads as TGTGCCAGCAGCGTTCAGGGAGGGGCGAACACTGAAGCTTTCTTT. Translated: CASSVQGGANTEAFF.

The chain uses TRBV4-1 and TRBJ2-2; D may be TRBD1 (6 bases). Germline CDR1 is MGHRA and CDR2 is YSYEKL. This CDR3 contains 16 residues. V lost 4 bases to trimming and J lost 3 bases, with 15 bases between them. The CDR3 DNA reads TGCGCCAGCAGCCGCCTGCCAGGGGCGGACACCGGGGAGCTGTTTTTT. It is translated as CASSRLPGADTGELFF.

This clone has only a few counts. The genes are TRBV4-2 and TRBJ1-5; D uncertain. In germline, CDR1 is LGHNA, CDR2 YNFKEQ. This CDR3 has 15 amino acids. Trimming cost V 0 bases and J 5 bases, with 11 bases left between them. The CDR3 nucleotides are TGTGCCAGCAGCCAAGATGAGGGAAGGGATCAGCCCCAGCATTTT. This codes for CASSQDEGRDQPQHF.

The CDR3 DNA reads TGTGCCAGCAGCCCCCCCTTTGGACTAGCGGAAACAGATACGCAGTATTTT. Amino acid sequence: CASSPPFGLAETDTQYF. The chain is built from TRBV14 and TRBJ2-3, with 10 bases matching TRBD2. J lost 3 bases, V lost 4 bases, and 10 bases had no gene match. The CDR3 has 17 residues. Germline values: CDR1 SGHDN, CDR2 FVKESK. Complete variable domain (other parts from reference TRBV14 and TRBJ2-3): EAGVTQFPSHSVIEKGQTVTLRCDPISGHDNLYWYRRVMGKEIKFLLHFVKESKQDESGMPNNRFLAERTGGTYSTLKVQPAELEDSGVYFCASSPPFGLAETDTQYFGPGTRLTVL.

CDR3 amino acids: CASSPSGGETQYF. CDR3 DNA: TGTGCCAGCTCACCTTCGGGGGGAGAGACCCAGTACTTC. The chain is built from TRBV18 and TRBJ2-5; 7 bases align to TRBD2. V dropped 3 bases and J dropped 4; count of bases not matched to a gene: 2. Per the germline V gene, CDR1 is KGHSH and CDR2 is LQKENI. This CDR3 has 13 amino acids.

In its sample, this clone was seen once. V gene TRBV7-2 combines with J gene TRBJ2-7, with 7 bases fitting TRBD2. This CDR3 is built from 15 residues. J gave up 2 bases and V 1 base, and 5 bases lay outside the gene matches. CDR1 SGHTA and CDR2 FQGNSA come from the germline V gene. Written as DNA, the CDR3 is TGTGCCAGCAGCTTAGGTGTAGCGGGCGCCTACGAGCAGTACTTC. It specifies CASSLGVAGAYEQYF. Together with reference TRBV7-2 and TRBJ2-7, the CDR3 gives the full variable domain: GAGVSQSPSNKVTEKGKDVELRCDPISGHTALYWYRQSLGQGLEFLIYFQGNSAPDKSGLPSDRFSAERTGGSVSTLTIQRTQQEDSAVYLCASSLGVAGAYEQYFGPGTRLTVT.

CDR3 amino acids: CASSLFSGGEEDEQYF. CDR3 nucleotides: TGTGCCAGCAGCCTATTTAGCGGGGGGGAGGAGGACGAGCAGTACTTC. V and J are TRBV2 and TRBJ2-7; 11 bases map to TRBD2. J gave up 5 bases and V 6 bases, and 12 bases lay outside the gene matches. The CDR3 totals 16 residues. From germline, CDR1 is SNHLY and CDR2 FYNNEI.

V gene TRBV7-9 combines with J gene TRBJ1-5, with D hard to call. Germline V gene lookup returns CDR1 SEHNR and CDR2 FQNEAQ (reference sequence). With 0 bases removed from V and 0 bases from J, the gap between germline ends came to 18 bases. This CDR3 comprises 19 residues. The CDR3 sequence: CASSLALISDDYSNQPQHF. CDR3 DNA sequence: TGTGCCAGCAGCTTAGCGCTAATTTCGGACGACTATAGCAATCAGCCCCAGCATTTT. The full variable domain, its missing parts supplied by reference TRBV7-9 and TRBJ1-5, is DTGVSQNPRHKITKRGQNVTFRCDPISEHNRLYWYRQTLGQGPEFLTYFQNEAQLEKSRLLSDRFSAERPKGSFSTLEIQRTEQGDSAMYLCASSLALISDDYSNQPQHFGDGTRLSIL.

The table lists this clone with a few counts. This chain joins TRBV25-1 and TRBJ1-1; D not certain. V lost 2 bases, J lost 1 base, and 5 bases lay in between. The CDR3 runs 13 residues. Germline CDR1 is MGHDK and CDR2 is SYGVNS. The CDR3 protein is CASSEGWNTEAFF. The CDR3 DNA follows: TGTGCCAGCAGTGAAGGCTGGAACACTGAAGCTTTCTTT. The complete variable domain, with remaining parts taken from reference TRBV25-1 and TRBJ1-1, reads EADIYQTPRYLVIGTGKKITLECSQTMGHDKMYWYQQDPGMELHLIHYSYGVNSTEKGDLSSESTVSRIRTEHFPLTLESARPSHTSQYLCASSEGWNTEAFFGQGTRLTVV.

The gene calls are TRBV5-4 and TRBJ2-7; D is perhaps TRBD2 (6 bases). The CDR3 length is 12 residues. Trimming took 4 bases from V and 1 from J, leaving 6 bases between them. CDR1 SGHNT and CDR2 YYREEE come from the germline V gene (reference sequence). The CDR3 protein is CASSRESYEQYF. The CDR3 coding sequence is TGTGCCAGCAGCCGGGAGTCCTACGAGCAGTACTTC.

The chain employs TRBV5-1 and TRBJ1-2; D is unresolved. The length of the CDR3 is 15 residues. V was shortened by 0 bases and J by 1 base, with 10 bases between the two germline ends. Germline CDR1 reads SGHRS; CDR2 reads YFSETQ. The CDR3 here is CASSLGTDINYGYTF. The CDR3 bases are TGCGCCAGCAGCTTGGGTACAGATATTAACTATGGCTACACCTTC. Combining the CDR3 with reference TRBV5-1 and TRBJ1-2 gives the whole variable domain KAGVTQTPRYLIKTRGQQVTLSCSPISGHRSVSWYQQTPGQGLQFLFEYFSETQRNKGNFPGRFSGRQFSNSRSEMNVSTLELGDSALYLCASSLGTDINYGYTFGSGTRLTVV.